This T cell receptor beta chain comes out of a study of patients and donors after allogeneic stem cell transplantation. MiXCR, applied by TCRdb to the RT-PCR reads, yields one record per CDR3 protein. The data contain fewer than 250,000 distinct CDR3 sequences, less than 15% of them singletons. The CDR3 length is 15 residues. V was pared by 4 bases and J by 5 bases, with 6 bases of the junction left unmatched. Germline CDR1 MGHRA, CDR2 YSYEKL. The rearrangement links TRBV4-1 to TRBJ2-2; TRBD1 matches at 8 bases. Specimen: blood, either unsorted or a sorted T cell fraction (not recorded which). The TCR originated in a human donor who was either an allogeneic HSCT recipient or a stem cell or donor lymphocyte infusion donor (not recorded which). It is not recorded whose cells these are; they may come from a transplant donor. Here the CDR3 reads CASSPRTGRTGELFF. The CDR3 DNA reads TGCGCCAGCAGCCCCCGGACAGGGCGAACCGGGGAGCTGTTTTTT.